These 4 T cell receptor beta chains originate from one sample sequenced in a study of blood T cell repertoires in COVID-19. TCRdb's table, derived via immunoSEQ multiplex PCR, lists solely in-frame clones and lacks some. In the table there are 220,000 or so clones, around 90% of which are singletons. The sequenced sample consisted of PBMCs or T cells enriched from blood (not recorded which). Every receptor here comes from a man aged 30-40 years who had been exposed to COVID-19.

The chain couples TRBV6-4 to TRBJ1-1; 7 nucleotides match TRBD1. Trimming at V came to 6 bases and at J to 4 bases, leaving 11 bases not matched to a gene. This CDR3 contains 15 residues. Germline values: CDR1 MRHNA, CDR2 SNTAGT. The CDR3 sequence is CASRRRDSFSTEAFF. CDR3 nucleotide sequence: TGTGCCAGCAGGAGGAGGGACAGTTTCTCCACTGAAGCTTTCTTT.

The chain uses TRBV5-6 and TRBJ2-1, with 8 positions matching TRBD1. This CDR3 region has 17 residues. The J segment lost 6 bases and the V segment lost 6 bases, leaving 17 bases of the junction unmatched. Germline-derived CDR1 and CDR2 are SGHDT and YYEEEE. CDR3 coding DNA: TGTGCCAGCACTTCCGCCTTTGCGGACAGGGATTTCAATGAGCAGTTCTTC. Encoded protein: CASTSAFADRDFNEQFF.

The chain recombines TRBV24-1 with TRBJ2-3, with 8 bases aligning to TRBD2. The CDR3 runs 15 residues. The junction had 5 bases not matched to a gene; V was cut back by 3 bases and J by 4 bases. The germline V gene encodes CDR1 KGHDR and CDR2 SFDVKD. CDR3 in DNA: TGTGCCACCAGTGATGTTGGCGGGGGGCCAGATACGCAGTATTTT. This codes for CATSDVGGGPDTQYF.

This clone occurred a few times. The V and J genes are TRBV19 and TRBJ2-2; 7 nucleotides align to TRBD1. The CDR3 is 15 amino acids. The V segment lost 8 bases and the J segment 1 base; nucleotides outside the gene matches: 7. Per the germline V gene, CDR1 is LNHDA and CDR2 is SQIVND (reference sequence). The CDR3: CASWNRGRNTGELFF. The CDR3 DNA reads TGTGCCAGTTGGAACAGGGGCCGGAACACCGGGGAGCTGTTTTTT.